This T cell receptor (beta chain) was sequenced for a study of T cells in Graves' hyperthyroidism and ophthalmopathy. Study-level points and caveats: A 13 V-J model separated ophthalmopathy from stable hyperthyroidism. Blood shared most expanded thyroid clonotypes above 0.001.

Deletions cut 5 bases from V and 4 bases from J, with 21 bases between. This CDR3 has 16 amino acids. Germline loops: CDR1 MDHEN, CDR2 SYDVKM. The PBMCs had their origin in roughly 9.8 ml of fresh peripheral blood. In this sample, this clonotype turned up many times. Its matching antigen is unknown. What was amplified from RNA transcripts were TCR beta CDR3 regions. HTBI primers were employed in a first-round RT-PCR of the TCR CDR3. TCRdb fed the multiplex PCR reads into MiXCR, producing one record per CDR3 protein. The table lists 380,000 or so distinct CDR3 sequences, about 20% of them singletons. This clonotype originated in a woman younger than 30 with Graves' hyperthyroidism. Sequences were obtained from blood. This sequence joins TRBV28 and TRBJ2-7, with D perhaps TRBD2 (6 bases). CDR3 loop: CASSTSRTMRWYEQYF. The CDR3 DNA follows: TGTGCCAGCAGTACAAGCAGGACTATGCGCTGGTACGAGCAGTACTTC.